Listed below are T cell receptor beta chains from one sample, sequenced in a study of blood T cell repertoires in COVID-19. Repertoires were generated with immunoSEQ multiplex PCR, while TCRdb's copy carries only in-frame clones and drops some. This table holds 200,000 to 300,000 clones, about 85% found once. The sample taken for sequencing was peripheral blood. These receptors all come from a man younger than 35 with active or convalescent COVID-19. The CDR3 runs from the conserved cysteine through the conserved F or W. The order of the fields is D gene, clone size, CDR3 length, J gene, V gene, CDR3 protein, CDR3 DNA. The D gene is left open where the match is weak. Clone size is given for some rows only: seen once, a few or many times, or a class if the clone is expanded.

TRBD1 once 11 TRBJ1-2 TRBV29-1 CSVPDRAGYTF TGCAGCGTACCCGACAGGGCTGGCTACACCTTC
TRBD2 - 14 TRBJ2-5 TRBV20-1 CSASDRGGLETQYF TGCAGTGCTAGTGATCGGGGGGGCCTGGAGACCCAGTACTTC
TRBD2 - 14 TRBJ2-3 TRBV27 CASGGLALTDTQYF TGTGCCAGCGGGGGACTAGCGCTCACAGATACGCAGTATTTT
TRBD2 - 15 TRBJ2-7 TRBV5-1 CASSLMLAGGYEQYF TGCGCCAGCAGCCTCATGTTAGCGGGGGGCTACGAGCAGTACTTC
- - 12 TRBJ1-2 TRBV7-9 CASSLGLGVDTF TGTGCCAGCAGCTTAGGGTTAGGGGTAGACACCTTC
- - 17 TRBJ2-6 TRBV12-5 CASGLVSGRAWANVLTF TGTGCTAGTGGTTTGGTATCAGGCAGGGCCTGGGCCAACGTCCTGACTTTC
- - 14 TRBJ2-5 TRBV5-8 CASSVSEGWETQYF TGTGCCAGCAGCGTATCAGAGGGTTGGGAGACCCAGTACTTC
- once 15 TRBJ2-7 TRBV6-1 CASSEIGVRGYEQYF TGTGCCAGCAGTGAAATCGGGGTTCGGGGCTACGAGCAGTACTTC
TRBD1 - 16 TRBJ1-5 TRBV28 CASSPRQGTSNQPQHF TGTGCCAGCAGCCCGAGACAGGGCACTAGCAATCAGCCCCAGCATTTT
- - 15 TRBJ2-4 TRBV15 CATSNPSLAKNIQYF TGTGCCACCAGCAATCCTTCCTTAGCCAAAAACATTCAGTACTTC
TRBD1 - 14 TRBJ1-1 TRBV29-1 CSVRGQGGYTEAFF TGCAGCGTCCGGGGACAGGGGGGTTACACTGAAGCTTTCTTT
TRBD2 - 15 TRBJ2-7 TRBV20-1 CSASGLAGASYEQYF TGCAGTGCTAGTGGTCTAGCGGGGGCCTCCTACGAGCAGTACTTC
TRBD2 - 18 TRBJ2-1 TRBV19 CASSIPPLLAGVYNEQFF TGTGCCAGTAGTATACCACCCCTCCTAGCGGGGGTCTACAATGAGCAGTTCTTC
- - 15 TRBJ2-1 TRBV6-6 CASSYAPGWNNEQFF TGTGCCAGCAGTTACGCGCCAGGGTGGAACAATGAGCAGTTCTTC
- - 15 TRBJ1-1 TRBV5-1 CASSLFSGMNTEAFF TGCGCCAGCAGCTTGTTTTCGGGAATGAACACTGAAGCTTTCTTT
- - 11 TRBJ1-2 TRBV4-3 CASSSQHGRAF TGCGCCAGCTCATCACAGCACGGGCGGGCCTTC
TRBD2 - 14 TRBJ2-1 TRBV27 CASSISGRYNEQFF TGTGCCAGCAGCATTAGCGGGAGGTACAATGAGCAGTTCTTC
- - 13 TRBJ1-4 TRBV10-3 CAISGQPNEKLFF TGTGCCATTTCAGGACAGCCGAATGAAAAACTGTTTTTT
TRBD2 - 19 TRBJ2-1 TRBV5-6 CASSGRGLAGGISYNEQFF TGTGCCAGCAGCGGGCGGGGACTAGCGGGAGGGATCTCCTACAATGAGCAGTTCTTC
TRBD1 - 17 TRBJ1-5 TRBV28 CASRDVTGVLLNQPQHF TGTGCCAGTCGGGATGTGACAGGGGTTCTCCTCAATCAGCCCCAGCATTTT
TRBD1 - 15 TRBJ1-2 TRBV7-2 CASSPTGPRDYGYTF TGTGCCAGCAGCCCGACAGGGCCTAGGGACTATGGCTACACCTTC
TRBD1 few 16 TRBJ1-4 TRBV18 CASSPALRTGEEKLFF TGTGCCAGCTCACCGGCCCTTAGGACAGGGGAGGAAAAACTGTTTTTT
TRBD2 - 16 TRBJ2-2 TRBV7-8 CASSLGSGRNTGELFF TGTGCCAGCAGCTTAGGGAGCGGGAGGAATACCGGGGAGCTGTTTTTT
- - 15 TRBJ1-1 TRBV28 CASSLFRGGFTEAFF TGTGCCAGCAGTTTATTCAGGGGTGGGTTTACTGAAGCTTTCTTT
- - 14 TRBJ2-1 TRBV7-3 CASSPTPGFNEQFF TGTGCCAGCAGCCCCACCCCGGGATTCAATGAGCAGTTCTTC
TRBD2 - 20 TRBJ2-7 TRBV28 CASSLAGPGLAGYSSYEQYF TGTGCCAGCAGTTTAGCCGGACCGGGACTAGCGGGATACAGCTCCTACGAGCAGTACTTC
- - 16 TRBJ2-2 TRBV19 CASSVTGNRGTGELFF TGTGCCAGTAGTGTAACAGGGAATCGTGGCACCGGGGAGCTGTTTTTT
TRBD2 once 15 TRBJ2-5 TRBV25-1 CASSASRGNQETQYF TGTGCCAGCAGTGCTTCGCGGGGGAACCAAGAGACCCAGTACTTC
- once 13 TRBJ1-2 TRBV25-1 CASSDVSFYGYTF TGTGCCAGCAGTGACGTTTCCTTCTATGGCTACACCTTC
- few 15 TRBJ2-3 TRBV7-9 CASSLSGRPPDTQYF TGTGCCAGCAGCCTAAGCGGACGACCTCCAGATACGCAGTATTTT
- - 13 TRBJ1-1 TRBV2 CASSAQGIFEAFF TGTGCCAGCAGTGCGCAGGGTATTTTTGAAGCTTTCTTT
TRBD2 - 16 TRBJ2-3 TRBV10-1 CATDRGAGATTDTQYF TGCGCCACCGACCGGGGCGCGGGAGCTACCACAGATACGCAGTATTTT
- - 12 TRBJ1-2 TRBV19 CASSIRSYGYTF TGTGCCAGTAGTATTCGGTCCTATGGCTACACCTTC
- - 16 TRBJ1-5 TRBV19 CASSIVPGDSNQPQHF TGTGCCAGTAGTATAGTTCCAGGTGATAGCAATCAGCCCCAGCATTTT
- few 16 TRBJ1-2 TRBV9 CASSQTGWRANYGYTF TGTGCCAGCAGCCAGACGGGTTGGAGGGCTAACTATGGCTACACCTTC
TRBD2 once 16 TRBJ2-1 TRBV9 CASSVEGTTSYNEQFF TGTGCCAGCAGCGTAGAGGGGACTACCTCCTACAATGAGCAGTTCTTC
TRBD1 - 13 TRBJ2-6 TRBV6-5 CASKEGALSVLTF TGTGCCAGCAAAGAGGGGGCTCTTAGCGTCCTGACTTTC
- - 13 TRBJ2-7 TRBV5-6 CASSLFGPREQYF TGTGCCAGCAGCTTGTTTGGGCCTCGCGAGCAGTACTTC
- - 14 TRBJ2-3 TRBV9 CARNEAPSTDTQYF TGTGCCCGGAACGAGGCGCCTAGCACAGATACGCAGTATTTT
TRBD1 - 13 TRBJ1-1 TRBV7-8 CASSSGQAIEAFF TGTGCCAGCAGTTCGGGACAGGCAATTGAAGCTTTCTTT
- once 13 TRBJ1-5 TRBV5-6 CASSFGGNQPQHF TGTGCCAGCAGCTTCGGAGGAAATCAGCCCCAGCATTTT
- - 14 TRBJ2-5 TRBV7-2 CASSFRRGQETQYF TGTGCCAGCAGCTTTAGAAGGGGACAAGAGACCCAGTACTTC
TRBD1 - 15 TRBJ2-1 TRBV6-5 CASRPTDRATDEQFF TGTGCCAGCAGACCCACCGACAGGGCCACGGATGAGCAGTTCTTC
- - 12 TRBJ1-1 TRBV7-9 CASSYLGGFAFF TGTGCCAGCAGTTACCTGGGGGGTTTTGCTTTCTTT
TRBD1 - 16 TRBJ1-1 TRBV11-2 CASSLVWGTVNTEAFF TGTGCCAGCAGCTTAGTTTGGGGGACAGTGAACACTGAAGCTTTCTTT
TRBD1 - 17 TRBJ1-2 TRBV27 CASSLGRDRASNYGYTF TGTGCCAGCAGTTTAGGAAGAGACAGGGCTTCTAACTATGGCTACACCTTC
- few 11 TRBJ1-1 TRBV2 CASSEQGEAFF TGTGCCAGCAGTGAACAGGGCGAAGCTTTCTTT
- - 15 TRBJ1-1 TRBV28 CASSPARGGVPEAFF TGTGCCAGCAGCCCTGCGAGGGGGGGGGTGCCTGAAGCTTTCTTT
- once 14 TRBJ1-2 TRBV30 CAWSVRDGDYGYTF TGTGCCTGGAGTGTGAGGGATGGCGACTATGGCTACACCTTC
- - 15 TRBJ1-1 TRBV4-3 CASSHKTAGVTEAFF TGCGCCAGCAGCCACAAAACCGCCGGGGTCACTGAAGCTTTCTTT
TRBD2 - 15 TRBJ2-7 TRBV5-6 CASSARRGGAYEQYF TGTGCCAGCAGCGCCAGGCGCGGGGGGGCCTACGAGCAGTACTTC
- - 11 TRBJ2-7 TRBV7-8 CASSLFYEQYF TGTGCCAGCAGCCTCTTCTACGAGCAGTACTTC
- once 13 TRBJ1-2 TRBV30 CAWTPGINYGYTF TGTGCCTGGACTCCAGGGATAAACTATGGCTACACCTTC
- - 14 TRBJ1-2 TRBV24-1 CATSDSNPGHSYTF TGTGCCACCAGTGATTCAAACCCGGGACATAGCTACACCTTC
- - 13 TRBJ1-1 TRBV7-7 CASSPQMNTEAFF TGTGCCAGCAGCCCACAGATGAACACTGAAGCTTTCTTT
- - 13 TRBJ2-7 TRBV7-9 CASSPKGPYEQYF TGTGCCAGCAGCCCTAAGGGGCCCTACGAGCAGTACTTC
TRBD2 - 15 TRBJ2-2 TRBV19 CASSLLAGGPGELFF TGTGCCAGTAGTTTATTAGCGGGGGGGCCCGGGGAGCTGTTTTTT
- - 12 TRBJ2-7 TRBV12-5 CASGLVIMEQYF TGTGCTAGTGGTTTGGTAATAATGGAGCAGTACTTC